The T cell receptor beta chain described here comes from a study of identical twins. Study results and limitations: The more abundant beta clonotypes in cord blood had fewer insertions, and memory repertoires did not show this.

Unique molecular identifiers were present on the cDNA, and a universal primer site came from template switching. In TCRdb, the 5' RACE reads were re-called with MiXCR into one record per CDR3 protein. The sample yields about 340,000 distinct CDR3 sequences, 9% to 15% seen once. This clonotype was counted a few times. The antigen is undetermined. This CDR3 is built from 15 residues. The junction had 6 bases not matched to a gene; V was cut back by 0 bases and J by 5 bases. The germline gives CDR1 MNHEY, CDR2 SVGAGI. The sample also formed part of further work on yellow fever vaccine responses in identical twins.

The rearrangement links TRBV6-5 to TRBJ1-1, with TRBD1 identical over 7 bases. Sequencing input: CD8+ T cells sorted from blood. The clonotype was recovered from a young woman in good health. The CDR3 coding sequence is TGTGCCAGCAGTTACTCGACAGGGAGAGGGACTGAAGCTTTCTTT. It specifies CASSYSTGRGTEAFF.